Listed below are T cell receptor beta chains from one sample, sequenced in a study of T cells in Graves' hyperthyroidism and ophthalmopathy. TCRdb independently ran MiXCR on the multiplex PCR reads; one entry per CDR3 protein. The sample holds some 400,000 distinct CDR3 sequences, roughly 14% seen once. Sequencing was performed on blood. These receptors came from a woman aged 60-75 years with Graves' hyperthyroidism. Both conserved end residues are part of each CDR3.

j_gene | len | v_gene | CDR3aa
TRBJ2-5 | 13 | TRBV7-2 | CASSYRTEETQYF
TRBJ2-1 | 16 | TRBV3-1 | CASSKTGGLSYNEQFF
TRBJ1-1 | 12 | TRBV19 | CASSIGKSTAFF
TRBJ2-7 | 19 | TRBV5-5 | CASSLGSRDREILHYEQYF
- | 16 | TRBV7-9 | CASSPTGLSLGETQFF
TRBJ2-7 | 13 | TRBV12-3/TRBV12-4 | CASSLGTGYEQYF
TRBJ1-2 | 17 | TRBV30 | CAWSLGRGPPSIYGYTF
TRBJ2-3 | 20 | TRBV12-3/TRBV12-4 | CASSSQLGLAGSSGTDTQYF
TRBJ2-7 | 14 | TRBV5-1 | CASSSGRVYYEQYF
TRBJ1-5 | 15 | TRBV6-1 | CASRAGTGGWEPQHF
TRBJ1-4 | 13 | TRBV11-2 | CASGTGGYEKLFF
TRBJ2-3 | 16 | TRBV5-6 | CASSSLKREKGDTQYF
TRBJ2-1 | 15 | TRBV15 | CATSRAGAIYNEQFF
TRBJ2-2 | 17 | TRBV7-9 | CASSTMGQSGYTGELFF
TRBJ1-2 | 14 | TRBV11-2 | CASSLENNLYGYTF
TRBJ2-7 | 14 | TRBV5-6 | CASPGQGRSDEQYF
TRBJ2-7 | 13 | TRBV29-1 | CSVVSNRGYEQYF
TRBJ2-3 | 14 | TRBV5-5 | CASSFAGVTDTQYF
TRBJ2-3 | 16 | TRBV5-5 | CASSFVTSGSTDTQYF
TRBJ1-6 | 14 | TRBV27 | CASSTWTGESPLHF
TRBJ2-4 | 13 | TRBV7-9 | CASSPKDRAPQYF
TRBJ1-1 | 13 | TRBV29-1 | CSVELGQSLYAFF
TRBJ2-2 | 14 | TRBV2 | CASSQRGWTGELFF
TRBJ2-5 | 14 | TRBV7-9 | CASRATGGLETQYF
TRBJ1-6 | 18 | TRBV9 | CASSVGDMGDFYNSPLHF
TRBJ2-7 | 16 | TRBV2 | CASRTLRDRGSYEQYF
TRBJ1-2 | 15 | TRBV4-1 | CASTYPGQGRSGYTF
TRBJ2-1 | 18 | TRBV5-1 | CASRPPGLAGSSNNEQFF
TRBJ2-3 | 16 | TRBV20-1 | CSARDFKRLSTDTQYF
TRBJ2-5 | 13 | TRBV20-1 | CSAREGNQETQYF
TRBJ2-3 | 17 | TRBV14 | CASSQLGSGTVADTQYF
TRBJ2-5 | 16 | TRBV11-2 | CASSYGTSGAGETQYF
TRBJ1-2 | 12 | TRBV7-9 | CASSARTGDYTF
TRBJ2-2 | 17 | TRBV7-6 | CASSQPQDRGHTGELFF
TRBJ2-7 | 16 | TRBV11-3 | CASSPRGRTGANEQYF
TRBJ2-2 | 14 | TRBV12-5 | CASGLQGYTGELFF
TRBJ2-1 | 15 | TRBV6-1 | CASSLAGVGRNEQFF
TRBJ2-5 | 14 | TRBV15 | CATSRDVLSGTQYF
TRBJ2-1 | 16 | TRBV7-9 | CASSLLALSSYNEQFF
TRBJ1-5 | 15 | TRBV6-9 | CASSEWAGAYRPQHF
TRBJ2-7 | 14 | TRBV20-1 | CSARDVGQGYEQYF
TRBJ2-7 | 13 | TRBV29-1 | CSVAGGSPYEQYF
TRBJ2-2 | 14 | TRBV4-1 | CASSHIQGAWELFF
TRBJ2-7 | 14 | TRBV7-9 | CASSLGQGLWEQYF
TRBJ1-6 | 13 | TRBV12-3/TRBV12-4 | CASSPWMNSPLHF
TRBJ2-2 | 16 | TRBV18 | CASSPPGQLNTGELFF
TRBJ2-5 | 13 | TRBV27 | CASSSNRWETQYF
TRBJ1-1 | 13 | TRBV12-3/TRBV12-4 | CASSFRRDTEAFF
TRBJ2-7 | 13 | TRBV27 | CASSLSIAYEQYF
TRBJ2-5 | 16 | TRBV20-1 | CSASHGTSGLQETQYF
TRBJ1-5 | 14 | TRBV20-1 | CSAITGGRNQPQHF
TRBJ2-7 | 16 | TRBV12-3/TRBV12-4 | CASSWVVTGDSYEQYF
TRBJ2-7 | 11 | TRBV10-3 | CAIRQGYEQYF